This record covers a single TCR beta chain. Antigen: not known. From the 5' RACE reads, TCRdb called clonotypes with MiXCR, one entry per CDR3 protein. The table shows about 690,000 distinct CDR3 sequences, with around 21% occurring only once. This entry is derived from a study of identical twins. General study results and limits: Within twin pairs, the out-of-frame alpha sequences they shared showed excess low generation probability.

Germline loops: CDR1 ENHRY, CDR2 SYGVKD. Trimming took 3 bases from V and 2 from J; bases not matched to a gene: 2. CDR3 length: 14 amino acids. The same sample was also used in a study of T cells expressing NK-cell markers. That report adds: Sequencing covered eight donors, seven HCMV-seropositive and one seronegative.

The rearrangement links TRBV10-3 to TRBJ2-7, with TRBD2 matching over 9 bases. The sequencing sample was made of PBMCs. The sequence came from a woman younger than 30 in good health. This CDR3 is CAISDIAGAYEQYF. The DNA of the CDR3 is TGTGCCATCAGTGACATAGCGGGGGCCTACGAGCAGTACTTC.